This TCR beta chain originates from a study of blood T cell repertoires in COVID-19 (dated by TCRdb to about 2020). The study in broad terms: The collaborator samples originated in the United States, Italy and Spain and spanned the acute and convalescent phases of COVID-19. The prospective study material was composed of cDNA or gDNA derived from T cells, B-cell-depleted T cells, or PBMCs. Subjects who had been exposed to COVID-19, were actively infected with it, or had recovered from it provided the deeply sampled blood TCRbeta repertoires that made up the dataset. A freely available public database, intended as a resource for researchers studying the immune response to SARS-CoV-2, is where the repertoires were released. Samples were obtained from the ongoing ImmuneRACE study (first 160 participants) and from about 1,300 subjects provided by 6 global collaborators. Nearly every sample came with metadata listing a de-identified subject ID, COVID-19 status, age in years and sex. HLA class I and class II types, where available, came from metadata supplied by the sample provider rather than from assay-based typing. The paper as a whole reports these results and caveats: How much clinical and demographic metadata was included differed by source and by participant, and the metadata was provided uncurated.

Note on this clone: This clone's antigen is unknown. The input lacks base qualities; no much larger clone sits a single base away.

Each collaborating institution followed its own protocols to collect whole blood in K2EDTA tubes. For TCRbeta analysis, collaborators shipped samples as frozen whole blood, isolated PBMCs, or DNA extracted from either of those sample types. From cysteine to phenylalanine, the CDR3 is 15 amino acids long. The only DNA kept is the CDR3, 45 bases in frame from the first base. The V and J ends are trimmed by 3 bases and 2 bases, leaving 16 bases between them. CDR1 and CDR2 are read off the germline V gene (reference sequence) as GTSNPN and SVGIG. TCRbeta CDR3 regions were amplified from genomic DNA using the immunoSEQ Assay, a bias-controlled multiplex PCR. The published analysis was carried out like this. Within the assay, amplification of reference gene primers was used to estimate how many nucleated cells each sample contained. To quantify the absolute abundance of each unique TCRbeta CDR3 rearrangement, sequence reads were collapsed and filtered. For each sample, productive Simpson clonality was calculated as the square root of Simpson's diversity index over productive rearrangements. Not all clones reach the TCRdb copy of this immuneACCESS table, which keeps in-frame sequences only. Checked studies attribute under half of the gap to unresolved V genes and leave the rest unexplained. V, J and clone size reflect that table, while D and trimming were determined from the DNA. In all, the sample holds 95,000 to 150,000 clones, and roughly 85% of those were seen once. About 4.7% of the sample lies in the top ten.

The rearranged chain carries TRBV30 and TRBJ1-2; the D gene is not confidently resolved. The specimen sequenced was peripheral blood. The clonotype originates from a man aged 40-55 years with acute or convalescent COVID-19. The DNA reads as follows: TGTGCCTGGAGGGGCGTGCTACCCCCCAACTATGGCTACACCTTC. Its product reads: CAWRGVLPPNYGYTF.